Listed below are T cell receptor beta chains from one sample, sequenced in a study of blood T cell repertoires in COVID-19. Using immunoSEQ multiplex PCR, the repertoire was profiled, and TCRdb retains in-frame clones only, with some absent. Of roughly 300,000 clones listed, about 90% are singletons. Sequences were obtained from PBMCs or T cells enriched from blood (not recorded which). The receptors originated from a woman in her thirties who had recovered from COVID-19. CDR3s include the opening cysteine and the closing phenylalanine or tryptophan. The D gene is left open where the match is weak. Size is omitted from some rows. Given values are once, few, many or a class for expanded clones.

cdr3_aa	cdr3_nt	v_call	j_call	clone_size	d_call
CASTLTGSYEQYF	TGTGCCAGCACCCTGACAGGCTCCTACGAGCAGTACTTC	TRBV28	TRBJ2-7	once	-
CASSLEGLAIDEQFF	TGTGCCAGCAGCTTGGAGGGACTAGCGATCGATGAGCAGTTCTTC	TRBV5-5	TRBJ2-1	few	TRBD2
CASSGPQGRHYSYNSPLHF	TGTGCCAGCAGCGGACCACAGGGGCGGCACTACTCCTATAATTCACCCCTCCACTTT	TRBV5-6	TRBJ1-6	once	TRBD1
CATSREAGGTDTQYF	TGTGCCACCAGCAGAGAGGCAGGGGGGACAGATACGCAGTATTTT	TRBV15	TRBJ2-3	-	-
CASSQPGQGLYGYTF	TGTGCCAGCAGCCAACCGGGACAGGGTCTCTATGGCTACACCTTC	TRBV3-1/TRBV3-2	TRBJ1-2	-	TRBD1
CASSIRTAMNTGELFF	TGTGCCAGCAGCATAAGGACAGCCATGAACACCGGGGAGCTGTTTTTT	TRBV7-8	TRBJ2-2	few	-
CATLSGDSYNEQFF	TGTGCCACCCTTAGCGGGGACTCCTACAATGAGCAGTTCTTC	TRBV2	TRBJ2-1	-	TRBD2
CASSEVEAASYEQYF	TGTGCCAGCAGTGAAGTCGAGGCAGCCTCCTACGAGCAGTACTTC	TRBV2	TRBJ2-7	-	-
CASTKGQGAGNTIYF	TGTGCCAGCACCAAGGGACAGGGGGCTGGAAACACCATATATTTT	TRBV6-5	TRBJ1-3	-	TRBD1
CASSLGRLYGYTF	TGTGCCAGCAGCTTAGGCAGGCTCTATGGCTACACCTTC	TRBV7-9	TRBJ1-2	-	-
CASSSQLAGGGETQYF	TGTGCCAGCAGCTCCCAACTAGCGGGGGGCGGGGAGACCCAGTACTTC	TRBV7-6	TRBJ2-5	-	TRBD2
CASSLGGPQPQHF	TGTGCCAGCAGCTTAGGAGGGCCTCAGCCCCAGCATTTT	TRBV11-2	TRBJ1-5	-	-
CASSPPSRASYEQYF	TGTGCCAGCTCACCACCGTCCAGGGCTTCCTACGAGCAGTACTTC	TRBV18	TRBJ2-7	-	-
CASSSTVDSYEQYF	TGTGCCAGCAGTTCCACAGTGGACTCCTACGAGCAGTACTTC	TRBV28	TRBJ2-7	-	-
CAWSPRTGLATEAFF	TGTGCCTGGAGTCCGCGGACAGGCCTGGCCACTGAAGCTTTCTTT	TRBV30	TRBJ1-1	-	TRBD1
CASSSSSGVARNEQFF	TGTGCCAGCAGCTCCTCTAGCGGGGTGGCGAGGAATGAGCAGTTCTTC	TRBV7-9	TRBJ2-1	-	TRBD2
CASKNRESYNEQFF	TGTGCCAGCAAAAACAGGGAGTCCTACAATGAGCAGTTCTTC	TRBV27	TRBJ2-1	-	-
CATSRDRTSGGVYNEQFF	TGTGCCACCAGCAGAGATAGGACTAGCGGGGGGGTATACAATGAGCAGTTCTTC	TRBV15	TRBJ2-1	-	TRBD2
CASSPYTDTQYF	TGTGCCAGCAGTCCCTACACAGATACGCAGTATTTT	TRBV12-3/TRBV12-4	TRBJ2-3	-	-
CASGYDRVVIDEQFF	TGTGCCAGTGGGTACGACAGGGTGGTGATCGATGAGCAGTTCTTC	TRBV19	TRBJ2-1	-	TRBD1
CASSLAGAGGNTIYF	TGTGCCAGCAGCTTAGCCGGCGCAGGCGGAAACACCATATATTTT	TRBV9	TRBJ1-3	-	-
CASSLVGGENTEAFF	TGCGCCAGCAGCTTGGTTGGGGGGGAGAACACTGAAGCTTTCTTT	TRBV5-1	TRBJ1-1	few	-
CASSAQTGQSTDTQYF	TGTGCCAGCAGCGCCCAGACAGGGCAAAGCACAGATACGCAGTATTTT	TRBV7-6	TRBJ2-3	-	TRBD1
CASSQDLGAIQYF	TGTGCCAGCAGCCAAGATTTGGGAGCCATTCAGTACTTC	TRBV3-1/TRBV3-2	TRBJ2-4	-	-
CASSQKKSCAEAFF	TGCGCCAGCAGTCAAAAAAAGAGTTGCGCTGAAGCTTTCTTT	TRBV23-1	TRBJ1-1	-	-
CASSTTGGTEAFF	TGTGCCAGCAGCACGACAGGGGGAACTGAAGCTTTCTTT	TRBV9	TRBJ1-1	-	TRBD1
CASSLPQGHTIYF	TGTGCCAGCAGTCTCCCACAGGGACACACCATATATTTT	TRBV28	TRBJ1-3	-	-
CSASALAGANYGYTF	TGCAGTGCTAGTGCCTTAGCAGGGGCTAACTATGGCTACACCTTC	TRBV20-1	TRBJ1-2	-	-
CASSQGLAGGKTYEQYF	TGTGCCAGCAGCCAAGGACTAGCGGGGGGAAAAACCTACGAGCAGTACTTC	TRBV3-1/TRBV3-2	TRBJ2-7	-	TRBD2
CASSPRRGGRLYTGELFF	TGTGCCAGCAGCCCCCGGAGAGGGGGCCGTTTGTACACCGGGGAGCTGTTTTTT	TRBV7-7	TRBJ2-2	-	TRBD1
CASSETQGAFYGYTF	TGTGCCAGCAGTGAAACCCAGGGGGCCTTCTATGGCTACACCTTC	TRBV6-1	TRBJ1-2	-	TRBD1
CASSPGQGSYEQYF	TGCGCCAGCAGCCCGGGACAGGGGTCCTACGAGCAGTACTTC	TRBV4-3	TRBJ2-7	-	TRBD1
CASSFRVSEQFF	TGTGCCAGCAGCTTCAGGGTGAGTGAGCAGTTCTTC	TRBV11-2	TRBJ2-1	-	-
CASSLWEGPENSPLHF	TGTGCCAGCAGTTTGTGGGAGGGGCCGGAGAATTCACCCCTCCACTTT	TRBV28	TRBJ1-6	-	-
CAWNLSGGEQFF	TGTGCCTGGAACCTGAGCGGGGGCGAGCAGTTCTTC	TRBV30	TRBJ2-1	-	TRBD2
CASSPRDRVNTEAFF	TGTGCCAGCAGCCCCAGGGACAGGGTGAACACTGAAGCTTTCTTT	TRBV7-9	TRBJ1-1	-	TRBD1
CASSFSGTGGARNSPLHF	TGTGCCAGCAGCTTTTCCGGGACAGGGGGCGCAAGAAATTCACCCCTCCACTTT	TRBV7-2	TRBJ1-6	-	TRBD1
CASRARGGYTDTQYF	TGTGCCAGTAGAGCCCGGGGGGGTTACACAGATACGCAGTATTTT	TRBV19	TRBJ2-3	-	TRBD2
CASSLEGAVQETQYF	TGTGCCAGCAGCTTAGAAGGAGCGGTCCAAGAGACCCAGTACTTC	TRBV11-2	TRBJ2-5	-	-
CASSMNRGMNTEAFF	TGTGCCAGTAGTATGAACAGGGGGATGAACACTGAAGCTTTCTTT	TRBV19	TRBJ1-1	-	TRBD1
CASSVGGRAPGNTIYF	TGTGCCAGCAGCGTAGGGGGCAGGGCCCCTGGAAACACCATATATTTT	TRBV9	TRBJ1-3	-	-
CASDGVLYYNEQFF	TGTGCCAGCGACGGGGTATTATACTACAATGAGCAGTTCTTC	TRBV6-5	TRBJ2-1	-	-
CAWRVVGGNGYTF	TGTGCCTGGAGGGTAGTAGGGGGCAATGGCTACACCTTC	TRBV30	TRBJ1-2	-	TRBD1
CASSLGYRASGNTIYF	TGCGCCAGCAGCTTGGGATACAGGGCCTCTGGAAACACCATATATTTT	TRBV5-1	TRBJ1-3	-	-
CASSLGPGYHNEQFF	TGTGCCAGCAGCTTGGGCCCAGGGTATCACAATGAGCAGTTCTTC	TRBV5-6	TRBJ2-1	-	-
CASSLGQGYGYTF	TGTGCCAGCAGCCTAGGACAGGGCTATGGCTACACCTTC	TRBV12-3/TRBV12-4	TRBJ1-2	-	TRBD1
CASTRESSYNSPLHF	TGTGCCAGCACCCGGGAGAGCTCCTATAATTCACCCCTCCACTTT	TRBV9	TRBJ1-6	-	-
CASSFFSHRGQETQYF	TGTGCCAGCAGTTTTTTCTCACACAGGGGGCAAGAGACCCAGTACTTC	TRBV28	TRBJ2-5	once	TRBD1
CAISARETYEQYF	TGTGCCATCAGTGCCAGGGAAACGTACGAGCAGTACTTC	TRBV10-3	TRBJ2-7	-	-
CASSRQTGYGYTF	TGTGCCAGCAGCCGACAAACAGGGTATGGCTACACCTTC	TRBV3-1/TRBV3-2	TRBJ1-2	-	-
CASSLAERARDHNSPLHF	TGTGCCAGCAGCTTAGCGGAGCGGGCCAGAGATCATAATTCACCCCTCCACTTT	TRBV7-6	TRBJ1-6	-	-
CASSGGHNEKLFF	TGTGCCAGCAGTGGGGGACATAATGAAAAACTGTTTTTT	TRBV25-1	TRBJ1-4	-	-
CASSSGQGGNTEAFF	TGTGCCAGCAGTTCGGGACAGGGAGGGAACACTGAAGCTTTCTTT	TRBV28	TRBJ1-1	-	TRBD1
CASSFGQGRAEAFF	TGTGCCAGCAGCTTTGGTCAGGGTCGGGCTGAAGCTTTCTTT	TRBV7-8	TRBJ1-1	-	-